This TCR beta chain comes out of a study of cytomegalovirus exposure and HLA in healthy donors. With 4 bases removed from V and 2 bases from J, the gap between germline ends came to 26 bases. The CDR3 has 19 residues. Germline V gene data show CDR1 as MGHRA and CDR2 as YSYEKL. In this sample, this clone turned up a few times. The antigen is not known. The PCR employed 60 Vbeta primers together with 13 Jbeta primers. Authors' data handling: An analysis that came later counted 80 million or so unique TCR beta chains, roughly 11 million shared. This table comes from immunoSEQ multiplex PCR, and its TCRdb copy is limited to in-frame clones, with some not included. The DNA gave D and trimming, while V, J and clone size come from that table. The sample consists of about 70,000 clones, around two thirds of them appearing once. Study-wide results and caveats: Most TCR sequences were rare, but some public TCRs occurred in many donors. A later analysis reportedly found fewer N-insertions in an Asian-associated ancestry cluster than the roughly 680-donor mean.

This donor lacks a recorded CMV serostatus. The receptor was derived from a human donor in good health. Specimen: PBMCs. The chain joins TRBV4-1 to TRBJ2-5; perhaps TRBD1 as D (6 bases). CDR3 sequence: CASSRTANFRGAPQETQYF. CDR3 sequence (DNA): TGCGCCAGCAGCCGAACAGCAAACTTCAGGGGCGCGCCTCAAGAGACCCAGTACTTC.